Sequencing of this T cell receptor (beta chain) was carried out in a study of monozygotic twins with inflammatory bowel disease. Using the 5' RACE reads, TCRdb records one entry per CDR3 protein without DNA. The sample data list approximately 420,000 distinct CDR3 sequences. This CDR3 comprises 15 residues. Germline-derived CDR1 and CDR2 are LGHDT and YNNKEL (reference sequence). The sample taken for sequencing was blood. The TCR originated in a human donor with ulcerative colitis or Crohn's disease, or a healthy co-twin of an affected twin (not recorded which). V and J are TRBV3-1 and TRBJ1-6; TCRdb picks TRBD1, but there is no DNA to check that call. The CDR3 reads CASSPTGTWHSPLHF.